Sequencing of this TCR beta chain was carried out in a study of CD4+ T cells in melanoma. Only in-frame clones appear in the TCRdb table, and some are missing; sequencing was by immunoSEQ multiplex PCR. The table includes about 55,000 clones, more than 60% detected once. V lost 2 bases to trimming and J lost 7 bases; unmatched junction nucleotides: 4. Looked up from germline, CDR1 is SGDLS and CDR2 is YYNGEE. The CDR3 totals 13 residues. This TCR came from a human donor with melanoma. The sequencing input was tumor tissue. The chain links TRBV9 to TRBJ1-2; 8 bases are shared with TRBD1. CDR3 nucleotides: TGTGCCAGCAGCGTCCAGGGGGCGGTTGGCTACACCTTC. Encoded protein: CASSVQGAVGYTF.